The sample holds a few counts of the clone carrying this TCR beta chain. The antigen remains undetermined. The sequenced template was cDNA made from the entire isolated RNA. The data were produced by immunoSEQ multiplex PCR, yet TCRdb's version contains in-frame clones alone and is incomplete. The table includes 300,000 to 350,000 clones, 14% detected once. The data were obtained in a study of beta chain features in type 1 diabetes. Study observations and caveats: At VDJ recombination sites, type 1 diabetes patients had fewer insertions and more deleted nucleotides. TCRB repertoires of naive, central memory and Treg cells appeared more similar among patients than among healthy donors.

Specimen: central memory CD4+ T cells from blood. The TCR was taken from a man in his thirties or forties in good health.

The CDR3 sequence: CASSLFGTANLDGYTF. The CDR3 DNA reads TGTGCCAGCAGCTTATTCGGGACAGCCAATTTGGATGGCTACACCTTC. The J gene is TRBJ1-2, the V gene TRBV7-2, with 7 nucleotides matching TRBD1. This CDR3 is 16 amino acids long. V was clipped by 2 bases and J by 6 bases; unmatched bases: 12. Germline lookup yields CDR1 SGHTA and CDR2 FQGNSA.